This passage covers 21 T cell receptor beta chains from one sample sequenced in a study of blood T cell repertoires in COVID-19. Sequencing was performed with immunoSEQ multiplex PCR; in TCRdb, only in-frame clones are kept and a portion is missing. The repertoire has 200,000 to 250,000 clones, roughly four fifths of them found once; the top ten carry about 3.7%. Source material: PBMCs or T cells enriched from blood (not recorded which). The source of these receptors is a woman aged 55-75 years who had recovered from COVID-19.

V is TRBV6-4 and J is TRBJ2-3; 11 bases agree with TRBD2. The CDR3 is made up of 14 amino acids. Germline V gives CDR1 MRHNA, CDR2 SNTAGT. With 10 bases clipped from V and 4 bases from J, the junction kept 7 bases outside the gene matches. The CDR3 nucleotides are TGTGCCACCAAACTAGCGGGAGAGTCAGATACGCAGTATTTT. Its translation is CATKLAGESDTQYF.

The genes are TRBV12-2 and TRBJ1-2; the table's D call of TRBD1 was not tested on the DNA. TRBV12-2 is a pseudogene locus. This CDR3 is 11 amino acids long. The CDR3 here is CVTQGAYGYTF. CDR3 bases: TGTGTAACACAGGGAGCCTATGGCTACACCTTC.

There are a few counts of this clone. The CDR3 sequence: CASSIGAEQFGEKLFF. The CDR3, as DNA: TGTGCCAGTAGTATAGGAGCGGAGCAGTTTGGAGAAAAACTGTTTTTT. The chain recombines TRBV19 with TRBJ1-4; no reliable D call. The CDR3 extends over 16 amino acids. Trimming took 1 base from V and 8 from J, leaving 17 bases between them. The germline V gene encodes CDR1 LNHDA and CDR2 SQIVND (reference sequence).

The chain combines TRBV5-1 with TRBJ1-5, with 7 bases fitting TRBD1. Trimming at V came to 0 bases and at J to 9 bases, leaving 0 bases not matched to a gene. Germline V gene data show CDR1 as SGHRS and CDR2 as YFSETQ. This CDR3 is 12 amino acids long. The CDR3 DNA reads TGCGCCAGCAGCTTGGGACAGGGGCCCCAGCATTTT. Amino acids: CASSLGQGPQHF.

The chain is built from TRBV3-1 (or the pseudogene TRBV3-2) and TRBJ1-5; D gene uncertain. The germline V gene encodes CDR1 LGHDT and CDR2 YNNKEL (reference sequence). This CDR3 is built from 14 residues. The V end was cut by 0 bases, the J end by 0 bases, with 3 bases between. The CDR3: CASSQDLSNQPQHF. In DNA, the CDR3 is TGTGCCAGCAGCCAAGACCTTAGCAATCAGCCCCAGCATTTT.

The CDR3 reads CASKTGGTNTEAFF. The CDR3 DNA reads as TGTGCCAGCAAGACAGGGGGTACGAACACTGAAGCTTTCTTT. The J gene is TRBJ1-1, the V gene TRBV7-2, with 9 bases aligning to TRBD1. CDR3 size: 14 residues. V was pared by 7 bases and J by 1 base, with 4 bases of the junction left unmatched. CDR1 is SGHTA and CDR2 is FQGNSA in the germline V gene.

V and J are TRBV4-3 and TRBJ2-1, with D tentatively TRBD1 (6 bases). Germline CDR1 reads LGHNA; CDR2 reads YSLEER. Trimming removed 1 base from V and 8 bases from J, with 9 bases in between. CDR3 length equals 13 residues. The CDR3 DNA is TGCGCCAGCAGCCAAGTCAGGGGTTATGAGCAGTTCTTC. Translated, it gives CASSQVRGYEQFF.

The chain couples TRBV19 to TRBJ2-1; TRBD2 agrees at 7 bases. The CDR3 has 14 amino acids. V lost 5 bases to trimming and J lost 6 bases; unmatched junction nucleotides: 7. Germline V lookup: CDR1 LNHDA, CDR2 SQIVND (reference sequence). CDR3 in DNA: TGTGCCAGTAGTCTTGGGGGGGGTTTCAATGAGCAGTTCTTC. As protein: CASSLGGGFNEQFF.

CDR3 region: CASSARLGHTGELFF. The CDR3 nucleotides read TGTGCCAGCAGCGCCCGACTGGGTCACACCGGGGAGCTGTTTTTT. The chain couples TRBV3-1 (or the pseudogene TRBV3-2) to TRBJ2-2; D is undetermined. Trimming shortened V by 5 bases and J by 3 bases, and 13 bases separated the two germline ends. In germline, CDR1 is LGHDT, CDR2 YNNKEL (reference sequence). This CDR3 comprises 15 residues.

The chain is built from TRBV7-2 and TRBJ2-6; D gene ambiguous. Looked up from germline, CDR1 is SGHTA and CDR2 is FQGNSA. The CDR3 loop spans 13 amino acids. The V end lost 2 bases, the J end lost 3 bases, and 2 bases lay between the germline ends. The CDR3, as DNA: TGTGCCAGCAGCTTATATGGGGCCAACGTCCTGACTTTC. It codes for CASSLYGANVLTF.

J is TRBJ2-3 and V is TRBV19, with TRBD2 identical over 7 bases. J gave up 5 bases and V 3 bases, and 11 bases lay outside the gene matches. Germline CDR1 reads LNHDA; CDR2 reads SQIVND (reference sequence). The CDR3 runs to 16 residues. The CDR3 coding sequence is TGTGCCAGTAGTATGGAAAGCGGGGCGCCGCGAGATACGCAGTATTTT. Amino acid sequence: CASSMESGAPRDTQYF.

The chain employs TRBV2 and TRBJ2-5; 14 nucleotides agree with TRBD2. Germline CDR1 SNHLY, CDR2 FYNNEI. CDR3 size: 17 residues. The V and J ends lost 1 base and 3 bases, in that order; junction bases with no gene match: 4. The CDR3 DNA reads TGTGCCAGCAGTGAAGGACTAGCGGGAGGGCCTAAAGAGACCCAGTACTTC. Amino acid sequence: CASSEGLAGGPKETQYF.

The chain couples TRBV25-1 to TRBJ1-5; D not resolved. V lost 6 bases to trimming and J lost 6 bases, with 9 bases between them. This CDR3 comprises 12 residues. CDR1 is MGHDK, CDR2 SYGVNS, per germline. The CDR3, as DNA: TGTGCCAGCAGACGGGAGGGTCAGCCCCAGCATTTT. It translates to CASRREGQPQHF.

V is TRBV2 and J is TRBJ1-5, with D possibly being TRBD1 (5 bases). The CDR3 length is 15 residues. Germline V gives CDR1 SNHLY, CDR2 FYNNEI. Trimming removed 3 bases at V and 1 base at J, with 10 bases between. Here the CDR3 DNA reads TGTGCCAGCAGTGAGGGGGGGGAGAGCAATCAGCCCCAGCATTTT. Its translation is CASSEGGESNQPQHF.

In regard to this clone: Other DNA variants within this sample encode the same CDR3. The chain links TRBV5-6 to TRBJ1-2; 9 bases are a match to TRBD1. Germline values: CDR1 SGHDT, CDR2 YYEEEE. This CDR3 contains 15 residues. The V gene end was trimmed by 4 bases and the J gene end by 2 bases; junction bases not matched to a gene: 6. CDR3 sequence reads: CASSPGQGLNYGYTF. Here the CDR3 DNA reads TGTGCCAGCAGCCCGGGACAGGGTCTCAACTATGGCTACACCTTC.

The gene calls are TRBV9 and TRBJ2-5; the D gene is possibly TRBD1 (6 bases). V was trimmed by 3 bases and J by 6 bases, leaving 18 bases between them. The CDR3 has 15 amino acids. In germline, CDR1 is SGDLS, CDR2 YYNGEE. CDR3 coding DNA: TGTGCCAGCAGCGCCGACCCGGGGACATTTCAGACCCAGTACTTC. Translated, it gives CASSADPGTFQTQYF.

The rearrangement joins TRBV5-3 to TRBJ2-5; TRBD2 aligns across 7 bases. TRBV5-3 is an ORF, and what it does is uncertain. V was pared by 3 bases and J by 5 bases, with 10 bases of the junction left unmatched. This CDR3 comprises 15 residues. The CDR3 sequence is CARSSLGLVVETQYF. CDR3 sequence (DNA): TGTGCCAGAAGCTCCCTTGGACTAGTAGTTGAGACCCAGTACTTC.

This clone was found once. V usage is TRBV9 and J usage is TRBJ2-7; no definite D call. This CDR3 region has 10 residues. Trimming stripped 2 bases from V and 9 bases from J, with 6 bases between. Germline V gene lookup returns CDR1 SGDLS and CDR2 YYNGEE. As DNA, the CDR3 is TGTGCCAGCAGCGTCTGGAGGCAGTACTTC. This gives the protein CASSVWRQYF.

The chain joins TRBV9 to TRBJ2-3; D is possibly TRBD2 (6 bases). The V gene lost 2 bases and the J gene lost 2 bases, with 9 bases spanning the gap. This CDR3 has 14 residues. Germline CDR1 SGDLS, CDR2 YYNGEE. CDR3 residues: CASSVSGTTDTQYF. Here the CDR3 DNA reads TGTGCCAGCAGCGTTAGCGGCACCACAGATACGCAGTATTTT.

As for this clone: An end of the junction differs from the germline gene, which may be a read error. The chain links TRBV19 to TRBJ1-5, with 7 bases matching TRBD1. CDR1 is LNHDA and CDR2 is SQIVND in the germline V gene (reference sequence). This CDR3 has 9 amino acids. In DNA form, the CDR3 reads TGTGCCAGTGGGGACAGAGGCCACTTT. Translated: CASGDRGHF. The full variable domain, rest sourced from reference TRBV19 and TRBJ1-5, is DGGITQSPKYLFRKEGQNVTLSCEQNLNHDAMYWYRQDPGQGLRLIYYSQIVNDFQKGDIAEGYSVSREKKESFPLTVTSAQKNPTAFYLCASGDRGHFGDGTRLSIL.

This chain joins TRBV7-2 and TRBJ1-3, with D possibly matching TRBD1 (6 bases). Looked up from germline, CDR1 is SGHTA and CDR2 is FQGNSA. The CDR3 is 16 amino acids. V shed 3 bases and J shed 0 bases, with 12 bases lying between them. The CDR3 DNA is TGTGCCAGCAGCTTCGGACAGACTTACTCTGGAAACACCATATATTTT. Translating gives CASSFGQTYSGNTIYF.